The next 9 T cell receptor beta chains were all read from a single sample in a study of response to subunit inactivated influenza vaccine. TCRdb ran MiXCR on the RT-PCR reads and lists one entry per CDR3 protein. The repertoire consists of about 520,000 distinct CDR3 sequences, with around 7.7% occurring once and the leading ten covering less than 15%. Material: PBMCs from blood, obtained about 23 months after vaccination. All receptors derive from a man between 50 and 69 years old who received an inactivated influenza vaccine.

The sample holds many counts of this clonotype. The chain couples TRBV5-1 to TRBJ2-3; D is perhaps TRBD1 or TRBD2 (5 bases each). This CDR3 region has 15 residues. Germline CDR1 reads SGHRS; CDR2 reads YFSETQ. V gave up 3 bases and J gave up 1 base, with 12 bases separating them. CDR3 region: CASSWGRDRTDTQYF. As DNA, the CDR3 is TGCGCCAGCAGCTGGGGACGGGACCGCACAGATACGCAGTATTTT.

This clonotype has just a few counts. CDR3 region: CASSRLTSGGYNEQFF. The CDR3 DNA reads as TGTGCCAGCAGCCGACTGACTAGCGGGGGATACAATGAGCAGTTCTTC. This chain links TRBV7-2 with TRBJ2-1; 12 nucleotides align to TRBD2. Germline-derived CDR1 and CDR2 are SGHTA and FQGNSA. This CDR3 contains 16 residues. The trim removed 5 bases at V and 4 bases at J, leaving 6 bases unmatched.

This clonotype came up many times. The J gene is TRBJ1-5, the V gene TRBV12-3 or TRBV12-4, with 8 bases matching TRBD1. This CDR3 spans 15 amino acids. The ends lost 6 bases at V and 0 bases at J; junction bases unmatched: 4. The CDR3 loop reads CASRNRGDSNQPQHF. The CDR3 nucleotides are TGTGCCAGCAGAAACAGGGGGGATAGCAATCAGCCCCAGCATTTT.

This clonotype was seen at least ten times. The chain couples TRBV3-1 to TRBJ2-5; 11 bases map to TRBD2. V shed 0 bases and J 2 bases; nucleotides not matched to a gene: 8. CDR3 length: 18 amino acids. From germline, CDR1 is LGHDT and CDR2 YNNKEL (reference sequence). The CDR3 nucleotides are TGTGCCAGCAGCCAAGACTTCAGCCTAGCGGGGGGTCAAGAGACCCAGTACTTC. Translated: CASSQDFSLAGGQETQYF.

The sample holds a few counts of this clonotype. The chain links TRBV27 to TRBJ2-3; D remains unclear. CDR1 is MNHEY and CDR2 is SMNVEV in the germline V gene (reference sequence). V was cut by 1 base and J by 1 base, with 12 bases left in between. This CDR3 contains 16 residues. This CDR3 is CASSLLRSVGTDTQYF. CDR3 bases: TGTGCCAGCAGTTTATTGAGGAGCGTGGGCACAGATACGCAGTATTTT.

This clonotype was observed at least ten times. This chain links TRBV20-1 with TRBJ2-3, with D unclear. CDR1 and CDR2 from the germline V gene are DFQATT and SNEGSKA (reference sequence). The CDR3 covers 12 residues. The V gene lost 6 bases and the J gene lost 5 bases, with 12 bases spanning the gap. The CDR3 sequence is CSAPPSGDTQYF. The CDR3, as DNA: TGCAGTGCCCCCCCGAGTGGAGATACGCAGTATTTT.

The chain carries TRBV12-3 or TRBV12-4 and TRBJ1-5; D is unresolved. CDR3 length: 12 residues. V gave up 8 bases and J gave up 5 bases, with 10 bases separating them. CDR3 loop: CASSQRYQPQHF. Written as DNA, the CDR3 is TGTGCCAGCTCCCAAAGATATCAGCCCCAGCATTTT.

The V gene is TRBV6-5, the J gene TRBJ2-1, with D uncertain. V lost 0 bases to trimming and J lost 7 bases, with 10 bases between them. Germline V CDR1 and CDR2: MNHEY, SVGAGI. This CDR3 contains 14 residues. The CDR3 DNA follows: TGTGCCAGCAGTTACTCGATGCGGTTTAATGAGCAGTTCTTC. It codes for CASSYSMRFNEQFF.

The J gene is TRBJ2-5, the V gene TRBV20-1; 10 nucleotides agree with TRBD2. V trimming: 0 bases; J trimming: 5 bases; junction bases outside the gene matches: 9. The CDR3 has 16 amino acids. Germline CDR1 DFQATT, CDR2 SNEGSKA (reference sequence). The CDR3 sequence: CSARDPSGGDWETQYF. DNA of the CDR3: TGCAGTGCTAGAGACCCTAGCGGGGGTGATTGGGAGACCCAGTACTTC.